The sequence of this T cell receptor (beta chain) was determined in a study of OX40 agonist ivuxolimab in advanced cancers. Sequenced by immunoSEQ multiplex PCR; TCRdb stores in-frame clones only, minus some. This table holds 120,000 or so clones, 80% to 95% found once. To note about this clone: Its antigen is not identified.

General study points: Dose levels from 0.1 to 3.0 mg/kg saw CD4+ and CD8+ blood T cells expand clonally by week 6.

The sequence came from an adult with an advanced solid tumor such as melanoma, head and neck, liver or kidney cancer. Specimen: CD4+ or CD8+ T cells sorted from blood, collected in a trial of the OX40 agonist ivuxolimab.

DNA for the CDR3: TGTGCCAGCAGTTCAAGCCCCGGGACGGATGGCTACACCTTC. Translation: CASSSSPGTDGYTF. The genes are TRBV28 and TRBJ1-2; D possibly corresponds to TRBD1 (5 bases). In germline, CDR1 is MDHEN, CDR2 SYDVKM. The CDR3 has 14 residues. V shed 4 bases and J shed 6 bases, with 15 bases lying between them.